The sequence of this T cell receptor beta chain was determined in a study of blood T cell repertoires in COVID-19. Study as a whole: Specimens from acute and convalescent COVID-19 originated in the United States, Italy and Spain. PBMCs, B-cell-depleted T cells, or T cells provided the cDNA or gDNA that made up the material.

In the source study's methods: By means of reference gene primer amplification, nucleated cell counts were estimated. Assay: immunoSEQ multiplex PCR; the TCRdb copy retains only in-frame clones and omits some. D and trimming come from the DNA, and the V and J calls and clone size come from that table. The table has about 70,000 clones, roughly 84% seen once. Germline CDR1 is MNHEY and CDR2 is SVGAGI. The CDR3 has 14 amino acids. V was shortened by 5 bases and J by 3 bases, with 11 bases between the two germline ends. The chain links TRBV6-5 to TRBJ1-3; maybe TRBD1 (5 bases). The sequenced sample was peripheral blood. The sequence came from an elderly woman with active or convalescent COVID-19. The CDR3 spells CASSRRGYGNTIYF. CDR3 bases: TGTGCCAGCAGTAGGAGGGGATATGGAAACACCATATATTTT.